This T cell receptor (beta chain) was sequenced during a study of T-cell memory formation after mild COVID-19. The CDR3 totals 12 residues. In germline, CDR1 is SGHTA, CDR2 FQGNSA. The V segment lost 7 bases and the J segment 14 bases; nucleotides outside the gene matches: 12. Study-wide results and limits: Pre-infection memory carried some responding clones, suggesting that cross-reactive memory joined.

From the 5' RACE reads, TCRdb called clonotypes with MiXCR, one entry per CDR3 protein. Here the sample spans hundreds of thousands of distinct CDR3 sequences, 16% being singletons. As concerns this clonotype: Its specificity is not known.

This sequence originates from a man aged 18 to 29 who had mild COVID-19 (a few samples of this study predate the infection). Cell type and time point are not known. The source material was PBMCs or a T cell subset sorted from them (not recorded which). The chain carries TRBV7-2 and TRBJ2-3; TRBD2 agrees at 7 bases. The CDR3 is CASTFLRDYLYF. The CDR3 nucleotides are TGTGCCAGCACCTTTCTTCGGGACTATCTGTATTTT.